Listed below are T cell receptor beta chains from one sample, sequenced in a study of a mutant IDH1 vaccine in newly diagnosed glioma. Produced via immunoSEQ multiplex PCR; TCRdb's table is partial and in-frame only. This table holds 60,000 or so clones, less than 85% found once. No cognate antigen is known for these TCRs. Sequenced here: PBMCs, sampled from a glioma patient whose treatment included an IDH1 peptide vaccine. The receptors come from a young woman with glioma. Some clones in this sample may be carry-over from other donors' samples. The CDR3 runs from the conserved cysteine through the conserved F or W. D genes are given only for firm matches. The size of a clone is reported for some rows only, either as once, few or many, or as a class for expanded clones.

clone_size j_call v_call d_call cdr3_aa cdr3_nt
once TRBJ2-7 TRBV5-1 TRBD2 CASSYLGLAGGETYEQYF TGCGCCAGCAGCTACCTGGGACTAGCGGGAGGCGAGACCTACGAGCAGTACTTC
NA TRBJ2-1 TRBV7-2 NA CASSLGPQGHEQFF TGTGCCAGCAGCTTAGGGCCCCAGGGGCATGAGCAGTTCTTC
NA TRBJ2-2 TRBV2 NA CASPREGVTGELFF TGTGCCAGCCCGCGAGAGGGGGTTACCGGGGAGCTGTTTTTT
NA TRBJ2-7 TRBV5-1 TRBD1 CASSLRRDSYEQYF TGCGCCAGCAGCTTACGCCGGGACAGCTACGAGCAGTACTTC
few TRBJ2-7 TRBV2 NA CASKTDSYEQYF TGTGCCAGCAAGACAGACTCCTACGAGCAGTACTTC
NA TRBJ2-5 TRBV6-1 NA CASRVQGAGETQYF TGTGCCAGCAGGGTACAGGGTGCGGGAGAGACCCAGTACTTC
NA TRBJ2-7 TRBV20-1 NA CSVGWGQEQYF TGCAGTGTGGGCTGGGGGCAGGAGCAGTACTTC
few TRBJ1-1 TRBV29-1 NA CSVLVTFNTEAFF TGCAGCGTTCTCGTCACCTTTAACACTGAAGCTTTCTTT
NA TRBJ2-1 TRBV6-6 TRBD1 CASSRRTGGNNEQFF TGTGCCAGCAGCCGTCGGACAGGGGGGAACAATGAGCAGTTCTTC
few TRBJ2-2 TRBV4-1 NA CASSQVGRNTGELFF TGCGCCAGCAGCCAAGTGGGCCGGAACACCGGGGAGCTGTTTTTT
NA TRBJ1-2 TRBV6-6 NA CASSYAQGGSGGYTF TGTGCCAGCAGTTACGCGCAGGGTGGGTCGGGAGGCTACACCTTC
NA TRBJ2-7 TRBV6-5 TRBD1 CASSRDRVGSYEQYF TGTGCCAGCAGCCGGGACAGGGTGGGCTCCTACGAGCAGTACTTC
NA TRBJ2-7 TRBV7-9 TRBD2 CASSPLGGRASDEQYF TGTGCCAGCAGCCCTTTGGGCGGGAGGGCATCAGACGAGCAGTACTTC
NA TRBJ1-5 TRBV6-1 TRBD1 CASSEASGQGAPNQPQHF TGTGCCAGCAGTGAAGCGTCGGGACAGGGGGCCCCCAATCAGCCCCAGCATTTT
NA TRBJ1-4 TRBV6-6 NA CASSPRGETNEKLFF TGTGCCAGCAGTCCCAGGGGCGAAACTAATGAAAAACTGTTTTTT
NA TRBJ2-2 TRBV9 NA CASSVAVAGELFF TGTGCCAGCAGCGTAGCGGTAGCGGGGGAGCTGTTTTTT
NA TRBJ2-7 TRBV7-6 NA CASSSNGRQYF TGTGCCAGCAGTTCTAATGGTCGGCAGTACTTC
once TRBJ2-7 TRBV4-1 TRBD1 CASSPGTGGSYEQYF TGCGCCAGCAGCCCAGGGACAGGGGGTTCGTACGAGCAGTACTTC
NA TRBJ1-4 TRBV19 NA CASSTHREKLFF TGTGCCAGTAGTACCCACAGAGAAAAACTGTTTTTT
NA TRBJ1-2 TRBV9 NA CASSSRWGPGGYTF TGTGCCAGCAGCTCCAGGTGGGGTCCGGGGGGCTACACCTTC
NA TRBJ1-1 TRBV28 NA CASSRLAGSAEAFF TGTGCCAGCAGTCGGTTAGCGGGGAGTGCTGAAGCTTTCTTT
NA TRBJ1-2 TRBV27 NA CASSLSGGAYGYTF TGTGCCAGCAGTTTATCGGGGGGGGCCTATGGCTACACCTTC
NA TRBJ1-1 TRBV28 NA CASSARRGTEAFF TGTGCCTCAAGTGCCCGTAGGGGCACTGAAGCTTTCTTT
NA TRBJ1-6 TRBV6-5 NA CASNAGLGNSPLHF TGTGCCAGCAACGCGGGATTGGGTAATTCACCCCTCCACTTT
NA TRBJ1-1 TRBV29-1 NA CSVVGPMNTEAFF TGCAGCGTTGTAGGGCCGATGAACACTGAAGCTTTCTTT
NA TRBJ1-2 TRBV5-5 NA CASSLAGVPSYGYTF TGTGCCAGCAGCTTGGCAGGGGTACCTTCCTATGGCTACACCTTC
NA TRBJ2-7 TRBV30 TRBD2 CAWSKLAGGPSEQYF TGTGCCTGGAGTAAACTAGCGGGAGGGCCGTCCGAGCAGTACTTC
NA TRBJ1-5 TRBV2 NA CASGSMYQPQHF TGTGCCAGCGGATCGATGTACCAGCCCCAGCATTTT
NA TRBJ1-1 TRBV27 NA CASRTIRGGGEAFF TGTGCCAGCAGAACGATAAGGGGCGGCGGTGAAGCTTTCTTT
NA TRBJ2-1 TRBV6-6 TRBD2 CASSQTSGPYNEQFF TGTGCCAGCAGCCAGACTAGCGGGCCTTACAATGAGCAGTTCTTC
NA TRBJ2-7 TRBV9 NA CARSQGTHLRSYEQYF TGTGCCAGAAGCCAGGGGACGCACCTACGGTCCTACGAGCAGTACTTC
once TRBJ1-5 TRBV10-3 NA CAIRQDIGPQHF TGTGCCATCAGACAGGACATCGGGCCCCAGCATTTT
few TRBJ2-2 TRBV29-1 TRBD2 CSTRLSGSDTGELFF TGCAGCACAAGACTCAGCGGGAGTGACACCGGGGAGCTGTTTTTT
NA TRBJ1-2 TRBV5-4 NA CASSTLQGMDYGYTF TGTGCCAGCAGCACGCTCCAGGGCATGGACTATGGCTACACCTTC
NA TRBJ2-7 TRBV7-2 NA CASSRSGGRSSYEQYF TGTGCCAGCAGCCGTAGTGGGGGGCGATCCTCCTACGAGCAGTACTTC
NA TRBJ1-2 TRBV30 NA CAWSVIAGGYTF TGTGCCTGGAGTGTAATCGCGGGGGGCTACACCTTC
NA TRBJ1-6 TRBV2 NA CASTGPTSSYNSPLHF TGTGCCAGCACGGGGCCAACGAGCTCCTATAATTCACCCCTCCACTTT
once TRBJ2-1 TRBV4-1 NA CASSGVNNEQFF TGCGCCAGCAGCGGGGTGAACAATGAGCAGTTCTTC
NA TRBJ1-5 TRBV4-2 NA CASSQERDQPQHF TGTGCCAGCAGCCAAGAACGGGATCAGCCCCAGCATTTT
few TRBJ2-7 TRBV12-5 NA CASGLGGETYEQYF TGTGCTAGTGGTTTGGGGGGTGAAACCTACGAGCAGTACTTC
NA TRBJ1-2 TRBV29-1 TRBD1 CSVARTGLAYGYTF TGCAGCGTTGCCAGGACAGGTCTGGCATATGGCTACACCTTC
few TRBJ1-3 TRBV4-3 TRBD1 CASSRTGGPGNTIYF TGCGCCAGCAGCCGGACAGGGGGACCTGGAAACACCATATATTTT
NA TRBJ1-5 TRBV19 TRBD1 CASSIGTETQPQHF TGTGCCAGTAGTATCGGGACAGAAACTCAGCCCCAGCATTTT